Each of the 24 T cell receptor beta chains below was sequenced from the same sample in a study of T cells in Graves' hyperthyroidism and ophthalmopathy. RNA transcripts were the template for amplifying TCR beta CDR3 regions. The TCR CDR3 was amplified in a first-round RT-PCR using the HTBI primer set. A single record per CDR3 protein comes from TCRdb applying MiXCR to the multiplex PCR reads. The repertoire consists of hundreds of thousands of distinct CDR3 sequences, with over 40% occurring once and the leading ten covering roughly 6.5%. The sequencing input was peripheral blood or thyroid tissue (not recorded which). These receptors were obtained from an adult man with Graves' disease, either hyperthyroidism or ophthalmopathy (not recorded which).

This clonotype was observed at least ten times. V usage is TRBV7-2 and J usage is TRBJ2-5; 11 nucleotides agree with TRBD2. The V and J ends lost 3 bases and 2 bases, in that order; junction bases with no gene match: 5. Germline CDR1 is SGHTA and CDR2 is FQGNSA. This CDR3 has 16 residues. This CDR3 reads CASSFYPSGGQETQYF. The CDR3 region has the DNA TGTGCCAGCAGCTTTTATCCTAGCGGGGGGCAAGAGACCCAGTACTTC.

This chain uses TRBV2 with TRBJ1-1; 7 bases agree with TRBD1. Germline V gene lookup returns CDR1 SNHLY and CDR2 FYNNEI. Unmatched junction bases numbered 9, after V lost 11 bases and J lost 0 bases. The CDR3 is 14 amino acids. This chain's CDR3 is CAGTLDRMNTEAFF. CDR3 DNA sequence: TGTGCCGGCACATTGGACAGGATGAACACTGAAGCTTTCTTT.

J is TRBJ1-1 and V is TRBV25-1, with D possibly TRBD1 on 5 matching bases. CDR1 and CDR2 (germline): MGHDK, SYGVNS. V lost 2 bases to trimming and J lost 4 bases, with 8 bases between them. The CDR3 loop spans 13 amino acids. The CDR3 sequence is CASSEGARTEAFF. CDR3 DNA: TGTGCCAGCAGTGAAGGGGCGCGCACTGAAGCTTTCTTT.

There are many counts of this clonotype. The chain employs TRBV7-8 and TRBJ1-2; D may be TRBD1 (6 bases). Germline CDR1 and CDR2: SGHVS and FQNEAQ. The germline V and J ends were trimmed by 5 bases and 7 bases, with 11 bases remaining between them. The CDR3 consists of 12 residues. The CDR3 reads CASSTPQGGYTF. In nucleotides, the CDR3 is TGTGCCAGCAGCACGCCACAGGGTGGCTACACCTTC.

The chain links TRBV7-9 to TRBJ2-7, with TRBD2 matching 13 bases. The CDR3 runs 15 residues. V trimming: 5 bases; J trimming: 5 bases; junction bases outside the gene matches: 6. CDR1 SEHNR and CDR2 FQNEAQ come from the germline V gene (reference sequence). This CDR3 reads CASSIGLAGENEQYF. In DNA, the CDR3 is TGTGCCAGCAGCATAGGACTAGCGGGAGAGAACGAGCAGTACTTC.

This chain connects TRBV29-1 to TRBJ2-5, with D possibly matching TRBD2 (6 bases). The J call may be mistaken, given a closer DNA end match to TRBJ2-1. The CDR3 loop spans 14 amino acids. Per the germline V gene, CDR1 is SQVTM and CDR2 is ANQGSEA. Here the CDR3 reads CSAFRDSIYNEQFF. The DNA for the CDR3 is TGCAGCGCCTTCCGGGACTCCATCTACAATGAGCAGTTCTTC.

This chain's CDR3 is CASSQGQKYGYTF. The CDR3 region has the DNA TGTGCCAGCAGCCAAGGACAGAAATATGGCTACACCTTC. The V call is TRBV14, the J call TRBJ1-2, with D maybe TRBD1 (5 bases). The CDR3 extends over 13 amino acids. V was cut by 1 base and J by 5 bases, with 8 bases left in between. Looked up from germline, CDR1 is SGHDN and CDR2 is FVKESK.

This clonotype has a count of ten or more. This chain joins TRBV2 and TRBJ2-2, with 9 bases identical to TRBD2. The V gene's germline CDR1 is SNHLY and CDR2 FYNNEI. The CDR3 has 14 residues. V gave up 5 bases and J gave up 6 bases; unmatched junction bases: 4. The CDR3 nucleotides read TGTGCCAGCAGTCCGGGACTAGCCCCCGGGGAGCTGTTTTTT. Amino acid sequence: CASSPGLAPGELFF.

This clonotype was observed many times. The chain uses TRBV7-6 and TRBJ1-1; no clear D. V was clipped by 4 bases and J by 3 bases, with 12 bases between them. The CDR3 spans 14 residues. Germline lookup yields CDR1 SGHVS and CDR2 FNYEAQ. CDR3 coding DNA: TGTGCCAGCAGCTCAGAGCCGGGAGACACTGAAGCTTTCTTT. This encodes CASSSEPGDTEAFF.

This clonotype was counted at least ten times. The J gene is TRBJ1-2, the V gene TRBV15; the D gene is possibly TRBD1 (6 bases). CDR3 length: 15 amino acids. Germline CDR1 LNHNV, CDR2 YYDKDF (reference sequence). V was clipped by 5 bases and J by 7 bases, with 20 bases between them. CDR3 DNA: TGTGCCACCAGCCGAAGCCAACACAGGGTAATTGGCTACACCTTC. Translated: CATSRSQHRVIGYTF. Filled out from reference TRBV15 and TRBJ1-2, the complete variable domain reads DAMVIQNPRYQVTQFGKPVTLSCSQTLNHNVMYWYQQKSSQAPKLLFHYYDKDFNNEADTPDNFQSRRPNTSFCFLDIRSPGLGDTAMYLCATSRSQHRVIGYTFGSGTRLTVV.

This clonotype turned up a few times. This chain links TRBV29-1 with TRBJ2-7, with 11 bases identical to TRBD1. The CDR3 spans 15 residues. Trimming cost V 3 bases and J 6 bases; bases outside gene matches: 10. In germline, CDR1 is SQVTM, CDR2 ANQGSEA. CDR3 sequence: CSVDGARDRGGEQYF. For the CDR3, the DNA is TGCAGCGTTGATGGGGCCCGGGACAGGGGGGGCGAGCAGTACTTC.

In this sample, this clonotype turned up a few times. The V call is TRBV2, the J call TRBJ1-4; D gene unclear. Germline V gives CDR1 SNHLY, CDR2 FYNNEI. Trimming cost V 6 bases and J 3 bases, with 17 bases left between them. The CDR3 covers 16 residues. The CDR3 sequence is CASSLAGRGANEKLFF. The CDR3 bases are TGTGCCAGCAGCTTAGCCGGAAGAGGAGCTAATGAAAAACTGTTTTTT. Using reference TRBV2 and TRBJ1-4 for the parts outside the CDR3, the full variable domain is EPEVTQTPSHQVTQMGQEVILRCVPISNHLYFYWYRQILGQKVEFLVSFYNNEISEKSEIFDDQFSVERPDGSNFTLKIRSTKLEDSAMYFCASSLAGRGANEKLFFGSGTQLSVL.

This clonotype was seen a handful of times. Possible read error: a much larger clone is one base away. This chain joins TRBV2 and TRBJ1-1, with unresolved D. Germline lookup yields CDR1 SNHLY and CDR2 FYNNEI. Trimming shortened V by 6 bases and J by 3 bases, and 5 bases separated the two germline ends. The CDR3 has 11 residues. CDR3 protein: CASRRDTEAFF. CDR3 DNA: TGTGCCAGCAGGAGGGACACTGAAGCTTTCTTT. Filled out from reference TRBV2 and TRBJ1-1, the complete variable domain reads EPEVTQTPSHQVTQMGQEVILRCVPISNHLYFYWYRQILGQKVEFLVSFYNNEISEKSEIFDDQFSVERPDGSNFTLKIRSTKLEDSAMYFCASRRDTEAFFGQGTRLTVV.

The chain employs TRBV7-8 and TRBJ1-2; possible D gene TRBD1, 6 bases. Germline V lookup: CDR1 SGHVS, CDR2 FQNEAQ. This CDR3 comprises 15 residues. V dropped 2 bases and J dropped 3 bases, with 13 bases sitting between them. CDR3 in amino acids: CASSLLGGRDYGYTF. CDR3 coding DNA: TGTGCCAGCAGCTTACTGGGGGGCAGAGACTATGGCTACACCTTC. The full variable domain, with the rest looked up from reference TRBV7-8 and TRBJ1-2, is GAGVSQSPRYKVAKRGQDVALRCDPISGHVSLFWYQQALGQGPEFLTYFQNEAQLDKSGLPSDRFFAERPEGSVSTLKIQRTQQEDSAVYLCASSLLGGRDYGYTFGSGTRLTVV.

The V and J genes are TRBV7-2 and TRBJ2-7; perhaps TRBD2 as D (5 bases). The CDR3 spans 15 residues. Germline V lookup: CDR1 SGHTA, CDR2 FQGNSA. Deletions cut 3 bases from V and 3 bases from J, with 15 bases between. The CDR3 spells CASSLTGKPFYEQYF. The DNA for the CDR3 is TGTGCCAGCAGCTTGACCGGGAAGCCTTTCTACGAGCAGTACTTC.

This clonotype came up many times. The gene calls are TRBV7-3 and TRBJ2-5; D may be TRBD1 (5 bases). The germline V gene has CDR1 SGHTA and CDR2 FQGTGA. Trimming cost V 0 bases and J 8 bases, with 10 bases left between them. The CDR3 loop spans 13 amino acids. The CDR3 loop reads CASSLTDTTTQYF. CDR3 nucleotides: TGTGCCAGCAGCTTAACGGACACGACCACCCAGTACTTC. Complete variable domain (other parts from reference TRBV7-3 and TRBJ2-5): GAGVSQTPSNKVTEKGKYVELRCDPISGHTALYWYRQSLGQGPEFLIYFQGTGAADDSGLPNDRFFAVRPEGSVSTLKIQRTERGDSAVYLCASSLTDTTTQYFGPGTRLLVL.

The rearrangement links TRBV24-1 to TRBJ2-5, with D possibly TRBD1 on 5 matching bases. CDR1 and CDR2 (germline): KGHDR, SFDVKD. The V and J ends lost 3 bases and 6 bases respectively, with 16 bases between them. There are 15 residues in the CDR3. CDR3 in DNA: TGTGCCACCAGTGATAAGGCAGGGTCGGCGAAGACCCAGTACTTC. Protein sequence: CATSDKAGSAKTQYF.

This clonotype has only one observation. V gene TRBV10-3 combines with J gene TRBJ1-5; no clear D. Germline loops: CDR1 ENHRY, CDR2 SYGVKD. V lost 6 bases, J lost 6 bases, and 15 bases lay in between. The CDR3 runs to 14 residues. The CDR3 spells CAISADGFRQPQHF. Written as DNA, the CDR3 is TGTGCCATCAGCGCGGACGGATTCCGTCAGCCCCAGCATTTT.

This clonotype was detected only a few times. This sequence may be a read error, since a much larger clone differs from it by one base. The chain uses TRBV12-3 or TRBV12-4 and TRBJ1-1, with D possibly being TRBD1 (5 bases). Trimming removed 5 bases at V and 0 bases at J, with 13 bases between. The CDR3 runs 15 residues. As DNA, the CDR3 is TGTGCCAGCAGTGAAGCTGGGGCGGTGAACACTGAAGCTTTCTTT. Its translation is CASSEAGAVNTEAFF.

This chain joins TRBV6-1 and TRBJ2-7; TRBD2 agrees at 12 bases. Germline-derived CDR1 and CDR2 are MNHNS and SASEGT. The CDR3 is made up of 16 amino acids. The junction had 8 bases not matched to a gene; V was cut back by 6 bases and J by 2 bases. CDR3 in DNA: TGTGCCAGCAGCCCCGATCTAGCGGGGGGGACCTACGAGCAGTACTTC. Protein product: CASSPDLAGGTYEQYF.

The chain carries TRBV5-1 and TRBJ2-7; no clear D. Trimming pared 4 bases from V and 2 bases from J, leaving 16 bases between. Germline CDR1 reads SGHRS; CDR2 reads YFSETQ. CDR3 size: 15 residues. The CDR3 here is CASSSRALSAYEQYF. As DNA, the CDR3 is TGCGCCAGCAGCAGCCGGGCCCTGAGCGCCTACGAGCAGTACTTC.

This chain's CDR3 is CASSFGKMNTEAFF. For the CDR3, the DNA is TGTGCCAGCAGCTTCGGTAAAATGAACACTGAAGCTTTCTTT. The J gene is TRBJ1-1, the V gene TRBV7-9; D is undetermined. The CDR3 is 14 residues long. Germline CDR1 and CDR2: SEHNR and FQNEAQ (reference sequence). V gave up 3 bases and J gave up 0 bases, with 8 bases separating them.

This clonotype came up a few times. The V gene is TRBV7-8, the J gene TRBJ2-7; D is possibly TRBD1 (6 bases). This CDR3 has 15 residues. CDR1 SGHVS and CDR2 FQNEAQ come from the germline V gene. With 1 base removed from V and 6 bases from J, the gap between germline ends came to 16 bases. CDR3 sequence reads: CASSLVSGDGREQYF. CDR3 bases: TGTGCCAGCAGCTTAGTATCAGGGGACGGACGCGAGCAGTACTTC.

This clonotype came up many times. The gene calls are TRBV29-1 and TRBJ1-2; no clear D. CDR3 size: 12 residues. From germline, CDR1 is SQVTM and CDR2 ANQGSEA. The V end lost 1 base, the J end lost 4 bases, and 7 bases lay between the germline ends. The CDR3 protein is CSVEGLIYGYTF. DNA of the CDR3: TGCAGCGTTGAAGGGTTAATCTATGGCTACACCTTC.